This TCR beta chain is from a study of T cell repertoires in cytomegalovirus infection. Across the whole study: Recently identified HLA-C-restricted CMV epitopes were used, and well-studied HLA-B-restricted CMV epitopes were used as well.

Comments on this clonotype: Its cognate antigen is unknown.

This CDR3 contains 16 residues. Trimming removed 5 bases at V and 2 bases at J, with 16 bases between. In germline, CDR1 is SNHLY, CDR2 FYNNEI. MiXCR, applied by TCRdb to the reads, yields one record per CDR3 protein. The sample contains some 900,000 distinct CDR3 sequences, 32% of which appear only once. This specimen was cultured CD8+ T cells from PBMCs, taken from culture after CMV antigen stimulation. The gene calls are TRBV2 and TRBJ2-1; weak D call: TRBD1 (6 bases). This sequence originates from a human donor in good health (CMV status not recorded). Some clones in this sample may be carry-over from other donors' samples. The CDR3 region is CASSKTGRPPYNEQFF. CDR3 nucleotides: TGTGCCAGCAGTAAAACAGGGCGGCCTCCCTACAATGAGCAGTTCTTC.